This TCR beta chain was captured in a study of T cells in Graves' hyperthyroidism and ophthalmopathy. It was RNA transcripts that yielded the amplified TCR beta CDR3 regions. Carried out on the TCR CDR3, a first-round RT-PCR used the HTBI primer set. TCRdb itself ran the multiplex PCR reads through MiXCR, one entry per CDR3 protein. The sample holds 130,000 to 150,000 distinct CDR3 sequences, more than 20% seen once. This clonotype was seen ten or more times. Its target is unknown. Germline CDR1 SGHAT, CDR2 FQNNGV. Deletions cut 0 bases from V and 4 bases from J, with 16 bases between. The CDR3 is 16 residues long. General study findings and limits: Ophthalmopathy, as predicted by the model, came a median approximately 5.9 months after the prediction. In blood, most of the thyroid clonotypes expanded above 0.001 were also present.

The PBMCs had their origin in around 10 ml of fresh peripheral blood. The sequence derives from a woman in her fifties or sixties with Graves' hyperthyroidism that later progressed to Graves' ophthalmopathy. Sequences were obtained from blood. The genes are TRBV11-2 and TRBJ2-7; D gene ambiguous. The DNA of the CDR3 is TGTGCCAGCAGCTTAGAGGTGTCGCGCAGGATATACGAGCAGTACTTC. Its translation: CASSLEVSRRIYEQYF.